One and the same sample provided the 26 T cell receptor beta chains below, sequenced in a study of blood T cell repertoires in COVID-19. Method: immunoSEQ multiplex PCR; TCRdb's copy keeps in-frame clones and lacks some. Among approximately 430,000 clones, about nine tenths were seen once, and the ten largest hold over 1.1%. Material for sequencing was peripheral blood. The receptor set was obtained from a woman in her twenties or thirties with active or convalescent COVID-19.

The chain is built from TRBV30 and TRBJ2-1; D gene unclear. The CDR3 is 8 residues long. Between the trimmed V and J ends, which lost 2 bases and 13 bases, there was a span of 3 bases. Germline V gene sequence: CDR1 GTSNPN, CDR2 SVGIG (reference sequence). CDR3 nucleotide sequence: TGTGCCTGGAGTTCTCAGTTCTTC. Translating it yields CAWSSQFF.

This chain joins TRBV6-4 and TRBJ2-3, with D perhaps matching TRBD2 (5 bases). In germline, CDR1 is MRHNA, CDR2 SNTAGT. V lost 6 bases and J 2 bases, leaving 12 bases between the germline ends. This CDR3 contains 14 residues. The CDR3 sequence: CASRRTGYTDTQYF. As DNA, the CDR3 is TGTGCCAGCAGGCGGACTGGATACACAGATACGCAGTATTTT.

The chain carries TRBV5-4 and TRBJ2-1; D gene uncertain. V lost 0 bases, J lost 8 bases, and 12 bases lay in between. Germline V gene lookup returns CDR1 SGHNT and CDR2 YYREEE (reference sequence). There are 14 residues in the CDR3. In nucleotides, the CDR3 is TGTGCCAGCAGCTTGGCCCCCGGGTCCGATGAGCAGTTCTTC. This codes for CASSLAPGSDEQFF.

The sample holds a few counts of this clone. The CDR3 nucleotides are TGTGCCAGCTCACCAAGGAGCTCCTACGAGCAGTACTTC. It codes for CASSPRSSYEQYF. The rearrangement uses TRBV18 and TRBJ2-7, with D unresolved. V shed 2 bases and J shed 0 bases, with 5 bases lying between them. The CDR3 loop spans 13 amino acids. Germline V lookup: CDR1 KGHSH, CDR2 LQKENI.

J is TRBJ2-3 and V is TRBV5-1, with D perhaps TRBD2 (6 bases). Per the germline V gene, CDR1 is SGHRS and CDR2 is YFSETQ. The CDR3 has 18 amino acids. V was clipped by 0 bases and J by 0 bases, with 17 bases between them. As DNA, the CDR3 is TGCGCCAGCAGCTTGGCCGCTGGGGGGAGCGCTAGCACAGATACGCAGTATTTT. Protein product: CASSLAAGGSASTDTQYF. The whole variable domain, filled in from reference TRBV5-1 and TRBJ2-3, reads KAGVTQTPRYLIKTRGQQVTLSCSPISGHRSVSWYQQTPGQGLQFLFEYFSETQRNKGNFPGRFSGRQFSNSRSEMNVSTLELGDSALYLCASSLAAGGSASTDTQYFGPGTRLTVL.

This clone came up once. The chain uses TRBV10-3 and TRBJ1-1; the D is unclear. The CDR3 is 13 amino acids. V was trimmed by 7 bases and J by 1 base, leaving 10 bases between them. Germline CDR1 is ENHRY and CDR2 is SYGVKD. The DNA for the CDR3 is TGTGCCATCAAGGAACAGACGAACACTGAAGCTTTCTTT. Its translation is CAIKEQTNTEAFF.

The rearrangement uses TRBV10-3 and TRBJ1-2; 8 bases line up with TRBD1. The CDR3 has 13 amino acids. From germline, CDR1 is ENHRY and CDR2 SYGVKD. V was clipped by 3 bases and J by 8 bases; unmatched bases: 5. CDR3 sequence reads: CAISDRTGNGYTF. The CDR3 nucleotides read TGTGCCATCAGTGACAGGACAGGGAACGGCTACACCTTC.

In this sample, this clone turned up once. The chain couples TRBV7-8 to TRBJ1-1, with D uncertain. Germline loops: CDR1 SGHVS, CDR2 FQNEAQ. V was trimmed by 1 base and J by 0 bases, leaving 9 bases between them. The CDR3 sequence is 15 residues long. This CDR3 reads CASSLDADMNTEAFF. The CDR3 DNA is TGTGCCAGCAGCTTAGATGCAGATATGAACACTGAAGCTTTCTTT.

The chain recombines TRBV6-5 with TRBJ2-7; a possible D gene is TRBD2 (6 bases). Trimming left V 0 bases short and J 6 bases short, with 15 bases between. The CDR3 loop spans 15 amino acids. Germline-derived CDR1 and CDR2 are MNHEY and SVGAGI. CDR3 nucleotides: TGTGCCAGCAGTTACTCGAATGCGGGAAAAGGCGAGCAGTACTTC. This encodes CASSYSNAGKGEQYF.

V and J are TRBV19 and TRBJ1-2, with D perhaps matching TRBD1 (5 bases). Germline V CDR1 and CDR2: LNHDA, SQIVND (reference sequence). The CDR3 consists of 13 residues. V shed 5 bases and J shed 4 bases, with 11 bases lying between them. The CDR3 loop reads CASSPMDIYGYTF. CDR3 in DNA: TGTGCCAGTAGTCCAATGGACATCTATGGCTACACCTTC.

This rearrangement joins TRBV6-5 to TRBJ2-7, with D maybe TRBD1 (5 bases). CDR1 is MNHEY and CDR2 is SVGAGI in the germline V gene. The length of the CDR3 is 16 residues. Trimming removed 0 bases at V and 1 base at J, with 13 bases between. The CDR3 region is CASSYSRQKHSYEQYF. The CDR3 DNA sequence: TGTGCCAGCAGTTACTCAAGACAGAAACATTCCTACGAGCAGTACTTC.

The V gene is TRBV12-5, the J gene TRBJ2-5; 8 positions agree with TRBD1. V shed 4 bases, J shed 5 bases, and the junction held 9 bases outside the gene matches. This CDR3 comprises 15 residues. The germline gives CDR1 LGHNT, CDR2 FRNRAP. Here the CDR3 reads CASGSWTGSRETQYF. CDR3 in DNA: TGTGCTAGTGGTTCCTGGACAGGGTCTAGGGAGACCCAGTACTTC.

The V call is TRBV6-5, the J call TRBJ2-1, with D possibly TRBD2 on 6 matching bases. Trimming left V 7 bases short and J 0 bases short, with 10 bases between. The CDR3 is 14 residues long. The germline V gene encodes CDR1 MNHEY and CDR2 SVGAGI. CDR3 coding DNA: TGTGCCAGCACCTCGGGAGCCTCCTACAATGAGCAGTTCTTC. It encodes CASTSGASYNEQFF.

CDR3 sequence: CASSPIQGADPPLHF. CDR3 nucleotides: TGTGCCAGCTCACCTATACAGGGGGCGGATCCCCCCCTCCACTTT. This chain joins TRBV18 and TRBJ1-6; 9 bases align to TRBD1. V lost 3 bases to trimming and J lost 13 bases; unmatched junction nucleotides: 10. CDR3 size: 15 residues. The germline gives CDR1 KGHSH, CDR2 LQKENI.

The chain recombines TRBV19 with TRBJ2-7; 9 bases are shared with TRBD1. Germline V gene sequence: CDR1 LNHDA, CDR2 SQIVND (reference sequence). V dropped 7 bases and J dropped 3; count of bases not matched to a gene: 7. The CDR3 is made up of 14 amino acids. The CDR3 DNA reads as TGTGCCAGTATTCAACCGGGACAGGGCTACGAGCAGTACTTC. It encodes CASIQPGQGYEQYF. Complete variable domain (other parts from reference TRBV19 and TRBJ2-7): DGGITQSPKYLFRKEGQNVTLSCEQNLNHDAMYWYRQDPGQGLRLIYYSQIVNDFQKGDIAEGYSVSREKKESFPLTVTSAQKNPTAFYLCASIQPGQGYEQYFGPGTRLTVT.

The chain employs TRBV2 and TRBJ2-3, with 10 bases lining up with TRBD2. The germline V gene encodes CDR1 SNHLY and CDR2 FYNNEI. CDR3 size: 16 residues. V shed 6 bases, J shed 6 bases, and the junction held 12 bases outside the gene matches. The CDR3 region has the DNA TGTGCCAGCAGGACAGGACTAGCGGTGATTAAGGATACGCAGTATTTT. It yields the protein CASRTGLAVIKDTQYF.

This clone has a single count. The chain couples TRBV7-9 to TRBJ2-2; D might be TRBD2 (6 bases). The V end was cut by 0 bases, the J end by 0 bases, with 14 bases between. Germline CDR1 SEHNR, CDR2 FQNEAQ (reference sequence). The CDR3 sequence is 18 residues long. The CDR3 DNA follows: TGTGCCAGCAGCTTAGCTCGTGCGGGCGGGACGAACACCGGGGAGCTGTTTTTT. Translating it yields CASSLARAGGTNTGELFF.

The chain joins TRBV5-8 to TRBJ1-4; D uncertain. The V gene lost 0 bases and the J gene lost 3 bases, with 9 bases spanning the gap. The CDR3 sequence is 15 residues long. Germline CDR1 SGHTS, CDR2 YDEGEE. The CDR3 DNA reads TGTGCCAGCAGCTTGGAAGGAGGGCCTAATGAAAAACTGTTTTTT. This codes for CASSLEGGPNEKLFF.

The chain joins TRBV28 to TRBJ2-7, with 10 bases aligning to TRBD1. CDR1 and CDR2 (germline): MDHEN, SYDVKM. Losses at the gene ends were 5 bases for V and 4 bases for J; bases not matched to a gene: 5. This CDR3 is 14 amino acids long. The DNA for the CDR3 is TGTGCCAGCAGTATCGCGGGACAGGGGTACGAGCAGTACTTC. Encoded protein: CASSIAGQGYEQYF.

The V and J genes are TRBV7-2 and TRBJ2-2; possibly TRBD2 for D (6 bases). Per germline, CDR1 SGHTA and CDR2 FQGNSA. The V end was cut by 5 bases, the J end by 5 bases, with 12 bases between. The CDR3 is 14 residues long. CDR3 nucleotide sequence: TGTGCCAGCAGCGGGGCGGGATCGACCGGGGAGCTGTTTTTT. Translating gives CASSGAGSTGELFF.

The rearrangement uses TRBV4-2 and TRBJ2-1, with 9 bases identical to TRBD2. The CDR3 has 18 amino acids. CDR1 LGHNA and CDR2 YNFKEQ come from the germline V gene. V lost 0 bases and J lost 1; bases outside the gene matches: 7. The CDR3 sequence is CASSQEGSSGTSYNEQFF. The DNA of the CDR3 is TGTGCCAGCAGCCAAGAGGGATCTAGCGGGACATCCTACAATGAGCAGTTCTTC.

The chain uses TRBV12-3 or TRBV12-4 and TRBJ1-5; 11 nucleotides line up with TRBD1. V was clipped by 6 bases and J by 6 bases; unmatched bases: 1. This CDR3 region has 13 residues. The CDR3 sequence is CASRGTGGQPQHF. CDR3 nucleotide sequence: TGTGCCAGCAGGGGGACAGGGGGTCAGCCCCAGCATTTT.

The V call is TRBV5-1, the J call TRBJ2-1; 7 bases are a match to TRBD2. In germline, CDR1 is SGHRS, CDR2 YFSETQ. Losses at the gene ends were 0 bases for V and 9 bases for J; bases not matched to a gene: 12. This CDR3 has 16 residues. The CDR3 coding sequence is TGCGCCAGCAGCTTGGATTGGGCGGGAGTAGTGGTTGAGCAGTTCTTC. Amino acids: CASSLDWAGVVVEQFF.

The chain couples TRBV27 to TRBJ2-6; TRBD1 might be the D (5 bases). CDR1 MNHEY and CDR2 SMNVEV come from the germline V gene (reference sequence). V was shortened by 4 bases and J by 0 bases, with 13 bases between the two germline ends. The CDR3 loop spans 17 amino acids. The CDR3, as DNA: TGTGCCAGCAGTTCGCCGACAGATAACTCTGGGGCCAACGTCCTGACTTTC. It yields the protein CASSSPTDNSGANVLTF.

Here the CDR3 DNA reads TGTGCCAGCAGCTTAGCGCTGGCTAGCGGGAGACGGAATGAGCAGTTCTTC. Translating it yields CASSLALASGRRNEQFF. The V gene is TRBV7-8, the J gene TRBJ2-1; TRBD2 agrees at 10 bases. The germline gives CDR1 SGHVS, CDR2 FQNEAQ. The CDR3 loop spans 17 amino acids. Germline trimming cut 0 bases from V and 7 bases from J; bases unmatched to any gene: 9.

The chain links TRBV27 to TRBJ2-4; 7 bases fit TRBD2. The V gene end was trimmed by 6 bases and the J gene end by 3 bases; junction bases not matched to a gene: 8. Germline loops: CDR1 MNHEY, CDR2 SMNVEV (reference sequence). The CDR3 covers 15 residues. The CDR3 bases are TGTGCCAGCAGCTCCCCCCTAGCGGACAAAAACATTCAGTACTTC. Encoded protein: CASSSPLADKNIQYF.